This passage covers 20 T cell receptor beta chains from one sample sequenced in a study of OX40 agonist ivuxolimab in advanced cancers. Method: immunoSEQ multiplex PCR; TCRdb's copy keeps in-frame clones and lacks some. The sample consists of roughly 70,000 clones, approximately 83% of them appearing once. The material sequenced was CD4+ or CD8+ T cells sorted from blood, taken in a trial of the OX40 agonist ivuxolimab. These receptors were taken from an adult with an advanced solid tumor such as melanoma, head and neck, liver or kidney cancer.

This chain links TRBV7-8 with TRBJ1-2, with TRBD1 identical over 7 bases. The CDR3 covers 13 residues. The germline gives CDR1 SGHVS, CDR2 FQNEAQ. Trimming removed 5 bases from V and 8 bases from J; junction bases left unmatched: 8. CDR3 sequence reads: CASSIRDRGGYTF. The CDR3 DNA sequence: TGTGCCAGCAGCATCCGGGACAGAGGCGGCTACACCTTC.

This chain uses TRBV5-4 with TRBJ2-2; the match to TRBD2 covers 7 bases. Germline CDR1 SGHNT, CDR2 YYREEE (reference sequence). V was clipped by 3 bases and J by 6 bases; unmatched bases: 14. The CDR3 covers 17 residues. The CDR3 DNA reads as TGTGCCAGCAGCTCCGGCGACTATCGCGGGGGTCCCGGGGAGCTGTTTTTT. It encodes CASSSGDYRGGPGELFF.

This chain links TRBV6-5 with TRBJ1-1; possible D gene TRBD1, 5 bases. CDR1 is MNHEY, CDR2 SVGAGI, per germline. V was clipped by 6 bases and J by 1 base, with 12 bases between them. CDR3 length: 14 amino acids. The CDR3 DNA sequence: TGTGCCAGCAGCTGGCTGAGGGGGAACACTGAAGCTTTCTTT. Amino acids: CASSWLRGNTEAFF.

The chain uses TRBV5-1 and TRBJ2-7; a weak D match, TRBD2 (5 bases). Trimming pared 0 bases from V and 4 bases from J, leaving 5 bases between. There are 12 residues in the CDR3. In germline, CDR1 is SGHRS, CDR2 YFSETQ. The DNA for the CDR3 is TGCGCCAGCAGCTTGGGAGGGTACGAGCAGTACTTC. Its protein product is CASSLGGYEQYF.

The CDR3 is CASSPDRGSGANVLTF. DNA for the CDR3: TGTGCCAGCAGCCCAGACCGGGGCTCTGGGGCCAACGTCCTGACTTTC. The chain links TRBV7-2 to TRBJ2-6; the D gene is possibly TRBD2 (5 bases). This CDR3 region has 16 residues. Germline V gene lookup returns CDR1 SGHTA and CDR2 FQGNSA. V gave up 5 bases and J gave up 0 bases, with 11 bases separating them.

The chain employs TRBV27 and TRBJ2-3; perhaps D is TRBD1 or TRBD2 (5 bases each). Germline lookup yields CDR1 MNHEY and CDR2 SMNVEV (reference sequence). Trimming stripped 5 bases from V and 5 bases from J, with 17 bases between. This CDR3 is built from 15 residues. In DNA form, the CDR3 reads TGTGCCAGCAGTCTCCGGGACGGAAGAAGAGATACGCAGTATTTT. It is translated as CASSLRDGRRDTQYF.

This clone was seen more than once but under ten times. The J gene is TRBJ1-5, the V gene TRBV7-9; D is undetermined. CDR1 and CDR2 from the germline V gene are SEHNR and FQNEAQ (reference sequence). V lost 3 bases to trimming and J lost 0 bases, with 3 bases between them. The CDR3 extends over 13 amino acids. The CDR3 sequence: CASSFNSNQPQHF. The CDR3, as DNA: TGTGCCAGCAGCTTCAATAGCAATCAGCCCCAGCATTTT.

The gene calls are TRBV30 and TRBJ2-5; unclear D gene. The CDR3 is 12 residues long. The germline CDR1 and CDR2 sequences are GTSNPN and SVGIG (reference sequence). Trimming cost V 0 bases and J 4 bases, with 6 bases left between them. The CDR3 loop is CAWSVNGETQYF. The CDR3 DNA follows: TGTGCCTGGAGTGTAAACGGAGAGACCCAGTACTTC.

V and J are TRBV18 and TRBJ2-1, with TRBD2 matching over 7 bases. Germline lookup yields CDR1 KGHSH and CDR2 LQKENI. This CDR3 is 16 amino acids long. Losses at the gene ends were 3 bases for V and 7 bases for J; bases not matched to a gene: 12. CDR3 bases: TGTGCCAGCTCACCGTTTTTGTCTAGCGGCAGGAATGAGCAGTTCTTC. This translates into CASSPFLSSGRNEQFF.

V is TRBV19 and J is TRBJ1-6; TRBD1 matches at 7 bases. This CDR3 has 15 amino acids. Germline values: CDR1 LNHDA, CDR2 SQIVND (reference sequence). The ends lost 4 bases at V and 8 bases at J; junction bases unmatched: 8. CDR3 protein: CASSSRGGMDSPLHF. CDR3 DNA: TGTGCCAGTAGTAGCAGGGGGGGTATGGATTCACCCCTCCACTTT.

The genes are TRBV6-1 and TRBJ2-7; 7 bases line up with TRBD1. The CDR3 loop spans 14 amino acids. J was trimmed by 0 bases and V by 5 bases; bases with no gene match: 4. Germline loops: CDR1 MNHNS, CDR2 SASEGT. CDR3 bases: TGTGCCAGCAGTTCCCGACAGGGCTCCTACGAGCAGTACTTC. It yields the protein CASSSRQGSYEQYF.

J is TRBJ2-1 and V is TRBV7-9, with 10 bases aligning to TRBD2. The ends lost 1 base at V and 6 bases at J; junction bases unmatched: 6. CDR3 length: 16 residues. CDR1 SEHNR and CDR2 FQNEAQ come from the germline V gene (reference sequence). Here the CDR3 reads CASSLGGSGRINEQFF. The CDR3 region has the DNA TGTGCCAGCAGCTTAGGAGGTAGCGGGAGGATCAATGAGCAGTTCTTC.

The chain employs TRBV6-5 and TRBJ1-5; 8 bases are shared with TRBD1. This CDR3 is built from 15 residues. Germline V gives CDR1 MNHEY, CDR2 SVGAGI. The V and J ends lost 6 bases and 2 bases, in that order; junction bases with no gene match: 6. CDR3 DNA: TGTGCCAGCAGCGACAGGGGCGCTGGCAATCAGCCCCAGCATTTT. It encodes CASSDRGAGNQPQHF.

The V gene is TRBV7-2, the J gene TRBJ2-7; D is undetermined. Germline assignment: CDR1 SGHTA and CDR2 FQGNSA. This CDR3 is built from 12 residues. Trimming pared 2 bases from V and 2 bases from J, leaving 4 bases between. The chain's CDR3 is CASSLPTYEQYF. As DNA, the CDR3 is TGTGCCAGCAGCTTACCCACCTACGAGCAGTACTTC.

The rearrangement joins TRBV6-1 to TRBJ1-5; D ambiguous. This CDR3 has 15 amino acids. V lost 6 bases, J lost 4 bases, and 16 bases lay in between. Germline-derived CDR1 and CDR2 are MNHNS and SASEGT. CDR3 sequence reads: CASSGRIYGNQPQHF. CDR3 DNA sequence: TGTGCCAGCAGCGGCAGGATATATGGAAATCAGCCCCAGCATTTT.

The CDR3 loop is CASSVQGGLAGDAAETQYF. CDR3 nucleotides: TGTGCCAGCAGCGTACAAGGGGGACTAGCGGGAGACGCTGCGGAGACCCAGTACTTC. This chain connects TRBV9 to TRBJ2-5; 14 bases align to TRBD2. The CDR3 is 19 residues long. The J segment lost 5 bases and the V segment lost 1 base, leaving 13 bases of the junction unmatched. Looked up from germline, CDR1 is SGDLS and CDR2 is YYNGEE.

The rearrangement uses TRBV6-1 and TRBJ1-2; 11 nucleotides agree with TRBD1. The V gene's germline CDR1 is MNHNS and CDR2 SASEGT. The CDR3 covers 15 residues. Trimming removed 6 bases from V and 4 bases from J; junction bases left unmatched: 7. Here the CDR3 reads CASRTGTGGGYGYTF. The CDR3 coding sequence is TGTGCCAGCAGGACCGGGACAGGGGGGGGCTATGGCTACACCTTC.

Written as DNA, the CDR3 is TGTGCCTGGAGTGTGACAGGGGGCACAGATACGCAGTATTTT. This sequence encodes CAWSVTGGTDTQYF. The chain links TRBV30 to TRBJ2-3; 8 bases are a match to TRBD1. V lost 0 bases and J lost 1; bases outside the gene matches: 0. Germline V gene sequence: CDR1 GTSNPN, CDR2 SVGIG (reference sequence). This CDR3 spans 14 amino acids.

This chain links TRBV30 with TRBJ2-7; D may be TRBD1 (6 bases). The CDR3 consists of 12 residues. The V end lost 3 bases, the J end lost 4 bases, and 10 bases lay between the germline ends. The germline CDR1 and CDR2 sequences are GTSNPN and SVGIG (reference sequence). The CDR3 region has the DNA TGTGCCTGGAGCCCGACAGGTTACGAGCAGTACTTC. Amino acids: CAWSPTGYEQYF.

CDR3 sequence: CASSLGRGGTDTQYF. CDR3 DNA sequence: TGCGCCAGCAGCCTGGGTCGCGGAGGCACAGATACGCAGTATTTT. The V call is TRBV5-1, the J call TRBJ2-3; no firm D call. The germline V gene encodes CDR1 SGHRS and CDR2 YFSETQ. V was trimmed by 4 bases and J by 1 base, leaving 13 bases between them. The CDR3 has 15 residues.